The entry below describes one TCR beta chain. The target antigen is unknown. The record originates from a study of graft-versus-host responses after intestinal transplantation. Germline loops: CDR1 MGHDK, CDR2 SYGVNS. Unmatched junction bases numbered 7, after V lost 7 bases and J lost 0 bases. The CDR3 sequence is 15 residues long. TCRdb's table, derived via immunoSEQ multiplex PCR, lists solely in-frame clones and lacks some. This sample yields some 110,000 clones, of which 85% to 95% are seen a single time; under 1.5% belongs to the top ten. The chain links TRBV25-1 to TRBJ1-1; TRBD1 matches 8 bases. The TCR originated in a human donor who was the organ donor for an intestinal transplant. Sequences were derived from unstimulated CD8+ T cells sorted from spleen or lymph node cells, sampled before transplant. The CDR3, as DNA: TGTGCCAGCATGGGGACAGGATATATGAACACTGAAGCTTTCTTT. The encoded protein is CASMGTGYMNTEAFF. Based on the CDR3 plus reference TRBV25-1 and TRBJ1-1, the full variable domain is EADIYQTPRYLVIGTGKKITLECSQTMGHDKMYWYQQDPGMELHLIHYSYGVNSTEKGDLSSESTVSRIRTEHFPLTLESARPSHTSQYLCASMGTGYMNTEAFFGQGTRLTVV.